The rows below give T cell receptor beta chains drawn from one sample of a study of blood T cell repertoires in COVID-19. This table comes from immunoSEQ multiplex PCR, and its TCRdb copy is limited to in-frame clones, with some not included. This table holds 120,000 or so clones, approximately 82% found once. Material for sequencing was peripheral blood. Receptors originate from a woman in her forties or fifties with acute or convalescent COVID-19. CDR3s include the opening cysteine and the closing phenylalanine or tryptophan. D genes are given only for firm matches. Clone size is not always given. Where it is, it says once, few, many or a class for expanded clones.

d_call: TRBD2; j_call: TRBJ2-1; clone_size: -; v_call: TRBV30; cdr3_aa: CAWSAPLRGGQFF; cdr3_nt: TGTGCCTGGAGTGCCCCTTTGCGGGGGGGCCAGTTCTTC
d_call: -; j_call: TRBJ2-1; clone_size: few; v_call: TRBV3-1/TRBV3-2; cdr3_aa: CASSQTRDNEQFF; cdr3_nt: TGTGCCAGCAGCCAAACCCGGGACAATGAGCAGTTCTTC
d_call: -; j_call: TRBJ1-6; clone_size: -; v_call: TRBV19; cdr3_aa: CASSTEGVGISPLHF; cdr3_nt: TGTGCCAGTAGTACCGAGGGAGTTGGAATTTCACCCCTCCACTTT
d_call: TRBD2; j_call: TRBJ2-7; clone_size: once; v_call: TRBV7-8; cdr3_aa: CASSLRGLARDYEQYF; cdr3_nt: TGTGCCAGCAGCTTACGGGGACTAGCGCGCGACTACGAGCAGTACTTC
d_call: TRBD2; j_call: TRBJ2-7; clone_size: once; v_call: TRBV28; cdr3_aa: CASSPTPGLAVSYEQYF; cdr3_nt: TGTGCCAGCAGTCCCACACCGGGACTAGCGGTATCCTACGAGCAGTACTTC
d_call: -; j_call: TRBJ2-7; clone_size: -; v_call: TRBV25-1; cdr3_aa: CASSEALGTSTEQYF; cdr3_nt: TGTGCCAGCAGTGAAGCCCTCGGGACAAGCACCGAGCAGTACTTC
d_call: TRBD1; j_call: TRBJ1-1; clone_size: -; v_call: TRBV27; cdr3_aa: CASRIGQGHTEAFF; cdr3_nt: TGTGCCAGCAGGATAGGACAGGGGCACACTGAAGCTTTCTTT
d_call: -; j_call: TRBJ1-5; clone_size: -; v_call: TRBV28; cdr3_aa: CASNKRGGAQPQHF; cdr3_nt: TGTGCCAGTAATAAAAGGGGTGGGGCCCAGCCCCAGCATTTT
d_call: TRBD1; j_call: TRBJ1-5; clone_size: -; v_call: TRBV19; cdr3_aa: CASTRGSGYQPQHF; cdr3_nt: TGTGCCAGTACCAGGGGGTCCGGCTATCAGCCCCAGCATTTT
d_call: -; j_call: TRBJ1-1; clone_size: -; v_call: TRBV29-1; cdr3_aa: CSFNRASEAFF; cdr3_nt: TGCAGCTTCAACAGGGCCTCAGAAGCTTTCTTT
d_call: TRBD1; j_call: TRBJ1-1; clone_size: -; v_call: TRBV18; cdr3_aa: CASSPPRRGRTEAFF; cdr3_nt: TGTGCCAGCTCACCACCGAGGAGGGGGCGAACTGAAGCTTTCTTT
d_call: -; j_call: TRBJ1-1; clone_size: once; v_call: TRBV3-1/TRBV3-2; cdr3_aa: CASSQFSFNTEAFF; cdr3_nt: TGTGCCAGCAGCCAATTTTCCTTTAACACTGAAGCTTTCTTT
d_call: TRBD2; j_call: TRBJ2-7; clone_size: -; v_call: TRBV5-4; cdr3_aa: CASSWLAGNDEQYF; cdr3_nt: TGTGCCAGCAGCTGGCTAGCGGGAAATGACGAGCAGTACTTC
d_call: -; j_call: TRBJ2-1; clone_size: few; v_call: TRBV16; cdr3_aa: CASSLGGGSIYNEQFF; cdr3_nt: TGTGCCAGCAGCCTCGGAGGAGGGTCAATATACAATGAGCAGTTCTTC
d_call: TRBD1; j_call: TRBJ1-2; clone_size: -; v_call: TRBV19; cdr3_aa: CASNHLQGAYGYTF; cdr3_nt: TGTGCCAGTAACCACTTACAGGGGGCTTATGGCTACACCTTC
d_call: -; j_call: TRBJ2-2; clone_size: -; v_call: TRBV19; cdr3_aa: CASSIELTGELFF; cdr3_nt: TGTGCCAGTAGTATCGAGTTAACCGGGGAGCTGTTTTTT
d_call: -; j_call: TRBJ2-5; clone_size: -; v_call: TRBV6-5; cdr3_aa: CASSLVGAAQETQYF; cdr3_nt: TGTGCCAGCAGTCTCGTAGGAGCGGCCCAAGAGACCCAGTACTTC
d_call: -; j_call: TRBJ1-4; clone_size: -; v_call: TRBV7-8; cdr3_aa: CASSLGRGANEKLFF; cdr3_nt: TGTGCCAGCAGCTTAGGAAGGGGTGCTAATGAAAAACTGTTTTTT
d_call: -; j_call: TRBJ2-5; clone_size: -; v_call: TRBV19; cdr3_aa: CASSAQGQETQYF; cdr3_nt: TGTGCCAGTAGTGCCCAGGGCCAAGAGACCCAGTACTTC
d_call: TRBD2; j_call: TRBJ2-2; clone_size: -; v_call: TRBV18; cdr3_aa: CASSSRASGGSNTGELFF; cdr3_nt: TGTGCCAGCTCCTCCCGCGCTAGCGGGGGATCGAACACCGGGGAGCTGTTTTTT
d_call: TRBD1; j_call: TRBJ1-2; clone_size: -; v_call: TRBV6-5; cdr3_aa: CAIQRDSNNYGYTF; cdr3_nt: TGTGCCATCCAAAGGGACAGTAATAACTATGGCTACACCTTC
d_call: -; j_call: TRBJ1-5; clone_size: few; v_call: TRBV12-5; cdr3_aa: CASGSLRGGPQHF; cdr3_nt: TGTGCTAGTGGTTCCCTTCGGGGAGGGCCCCAGCATTTT
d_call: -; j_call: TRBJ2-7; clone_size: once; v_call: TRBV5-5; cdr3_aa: CASRILPGDSGEQYF; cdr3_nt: TGTGCCAGCAGAATCTTACCGGGAGACAGCGGGGAGCAGTACTTC
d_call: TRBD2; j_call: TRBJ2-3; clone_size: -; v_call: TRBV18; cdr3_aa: CASSFGGITDTQYF; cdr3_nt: TGTGCCAGCTCATTCGGGGGGATCACAGATACGCAGTATTTT
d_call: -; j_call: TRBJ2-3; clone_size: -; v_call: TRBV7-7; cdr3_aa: CASSLSTSTDTQYF; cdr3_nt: TGTGCTAGCAGCTTAAGTACTAGCACAGATACGCAGTATTTT
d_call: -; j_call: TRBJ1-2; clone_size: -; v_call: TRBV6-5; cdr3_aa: CASNIMETDAYGYTF; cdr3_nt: TGTGCCAGCAATATTATGGAGACAGACGCCTATGGCTACACCTTC
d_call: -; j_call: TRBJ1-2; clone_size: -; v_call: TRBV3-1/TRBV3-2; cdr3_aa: CASSQGGRHGYTF; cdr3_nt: TGTGCCAGCAGCCAAGGGGGGCGGCATGGCTACACCTTC
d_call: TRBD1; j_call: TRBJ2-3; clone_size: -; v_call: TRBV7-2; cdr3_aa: CASRRQGLDTQYF; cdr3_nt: TGTGCCAGCAGACGACAGGGGTTAGATACGCAGTATTTT
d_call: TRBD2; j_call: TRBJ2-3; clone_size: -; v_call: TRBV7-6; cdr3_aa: CASSNSGTGRDTQYF; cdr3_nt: TGTGCCAGCAGCAATAGCGGGACGGGGAGAGATACGCAGTATTTT
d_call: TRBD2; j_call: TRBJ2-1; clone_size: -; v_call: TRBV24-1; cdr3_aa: CATSDRPRTSGGRDEQFF; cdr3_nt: TGTGCCACCAGTGACCGCCCTCGGACTAGCGGGGGGCGGGATGAGCAGTTCTTC
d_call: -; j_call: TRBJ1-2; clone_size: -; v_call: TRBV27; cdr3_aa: CASSYNPSGALGDGYTF; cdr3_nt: TGTGCCAGCAGTTACAACCCAAGCGGGGCCTTGGGAGACGGCTACACCTTC
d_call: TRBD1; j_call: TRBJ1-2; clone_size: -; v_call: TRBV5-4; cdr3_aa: CASSSGQGAFGYTF; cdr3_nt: TGTGCCAGCAGCTCGGGACAGGGGGCGTTTGGCTACACCTTC
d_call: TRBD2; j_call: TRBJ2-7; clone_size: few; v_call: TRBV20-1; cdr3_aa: CSANEAGGREQYF; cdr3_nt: TGCAGTGCTAATGAGGCGGGGGGCCGCGAGCAGTACTTC
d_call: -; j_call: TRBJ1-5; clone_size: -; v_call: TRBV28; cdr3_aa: CASRQGINQPQHF; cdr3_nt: TGTGCCAGTCGCCAGGGGATCAATCAGCCCCAGCATTTT
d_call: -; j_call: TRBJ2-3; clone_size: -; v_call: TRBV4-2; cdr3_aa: CASSQDQGSTDTQYF; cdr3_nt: TGTGCCAGCAGCCAAGATCAGGGTAGCACAGATACGCAGTATTTT
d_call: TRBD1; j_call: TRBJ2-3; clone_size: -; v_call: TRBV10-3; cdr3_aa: CAISSGGRTDTQYF; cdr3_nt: TGTGCCATCAGTTCAGGGGGCCGCACAGATACGCAGTATTTT
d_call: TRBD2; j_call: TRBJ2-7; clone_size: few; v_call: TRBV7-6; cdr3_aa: CASSLEAGSTYEQYF; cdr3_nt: TGTGCCAGCAGCTTGGAAGCGGGGTCAACCTACGAGCAGTACTTC
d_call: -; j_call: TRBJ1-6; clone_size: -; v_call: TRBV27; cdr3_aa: CASSSPGNSPLHF; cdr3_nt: TGTGCCAGCAGTTCCCCAGGGAACTCACCCCTCCACTTT
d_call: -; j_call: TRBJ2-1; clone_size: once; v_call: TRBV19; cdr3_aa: CASSPPSGSYNEQFF; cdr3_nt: TGTGCCAGTAGCCCCCCGTCGGGTTCCTACAATGAGCAGTTCTTC
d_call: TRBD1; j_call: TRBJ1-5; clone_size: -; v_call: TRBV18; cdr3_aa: CASSSDRGGHQPQHF; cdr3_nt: TGTGCCAGCTCATCGGACAGGGGTGGTCATCAGCCCCAGCATTTT
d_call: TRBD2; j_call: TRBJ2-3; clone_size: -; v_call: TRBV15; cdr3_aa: CATSRLSGGSTDTQYF; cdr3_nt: TGTGCCACCAGCAGACTAAGCGGGGGAAGCACAGATACGCAGTATTTT
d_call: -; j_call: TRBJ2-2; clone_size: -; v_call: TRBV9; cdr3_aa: CASRVNSNTGELFF; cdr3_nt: TGTGCCAGCAGGGTGAACTCGAACACCGGGGAGCTGTTTTTT
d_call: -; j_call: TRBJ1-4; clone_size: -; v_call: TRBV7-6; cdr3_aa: CASNAQGWGKLFF; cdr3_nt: TGTGCCAGCAACGCGCAGGGCTGGGGTAAACTGTTTTTT
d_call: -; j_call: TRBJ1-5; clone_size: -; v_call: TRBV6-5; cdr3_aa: CASSPVPNQPQHF; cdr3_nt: TGTGCCAGCAGCCCCGTTCCCAATCAGCCCCAGCATTTT
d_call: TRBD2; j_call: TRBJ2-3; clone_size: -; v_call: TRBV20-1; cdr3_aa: CSASGLAGEGTDTQYF; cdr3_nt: TGCAGTGCTAGTGGGCTAGCGGGAGAGGGCACAGATACGCAGTATTTT
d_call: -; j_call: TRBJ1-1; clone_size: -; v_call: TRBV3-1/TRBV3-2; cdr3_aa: CASSRGTEAFF; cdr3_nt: TGTGCCAGCAGCCGAGGGACAGAAGCTTTCTTT
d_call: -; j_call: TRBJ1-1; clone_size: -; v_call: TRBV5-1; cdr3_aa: CASSLVSGNTEAFF; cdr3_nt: TGCGCCAGCAGCTTGGTATCAGGGAACACTGAAGCTTTCTTT
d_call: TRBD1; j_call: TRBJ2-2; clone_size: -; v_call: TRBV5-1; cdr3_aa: CATKTGELNTGELFF; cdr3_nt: TGCGCCACCAAGACAGGGGAGCTGAACACCGGGGAGCTGTTTTTT
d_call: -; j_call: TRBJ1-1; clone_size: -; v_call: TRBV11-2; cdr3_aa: CASSLGSHSEAFF; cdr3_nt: TGTGCCAGCAGCTTGGGGAGCCATTCTGAAGCTTTCTTT
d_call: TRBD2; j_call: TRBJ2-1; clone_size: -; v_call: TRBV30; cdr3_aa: CAWSGLAGGQGEQFF; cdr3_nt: TGTGCCTGGAGTGGACTAGCGGGGGGGCAAGGTGAGCAGTTCTTC
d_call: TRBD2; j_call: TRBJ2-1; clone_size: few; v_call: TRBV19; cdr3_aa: CASSRNPVHGTSGSNEQFF; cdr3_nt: TGTGCCAGTAGCCGCAATCCTGTGCACGGGACTAGCGGGAGTAATGAGCAGTTCTTC
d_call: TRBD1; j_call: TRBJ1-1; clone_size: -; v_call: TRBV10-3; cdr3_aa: CAIRPTGGNTEAFF; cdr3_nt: TGTGCCATCAGGCCGACAGGGGGGAACACTGAAGCTTTCTTT
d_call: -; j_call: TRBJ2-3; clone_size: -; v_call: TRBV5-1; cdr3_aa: CASSLAPLPQVDTQYF; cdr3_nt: TGCGCCAGCAGCTTGGCCCCACTTCCCCAGGTGGATACGCAGTATTTT